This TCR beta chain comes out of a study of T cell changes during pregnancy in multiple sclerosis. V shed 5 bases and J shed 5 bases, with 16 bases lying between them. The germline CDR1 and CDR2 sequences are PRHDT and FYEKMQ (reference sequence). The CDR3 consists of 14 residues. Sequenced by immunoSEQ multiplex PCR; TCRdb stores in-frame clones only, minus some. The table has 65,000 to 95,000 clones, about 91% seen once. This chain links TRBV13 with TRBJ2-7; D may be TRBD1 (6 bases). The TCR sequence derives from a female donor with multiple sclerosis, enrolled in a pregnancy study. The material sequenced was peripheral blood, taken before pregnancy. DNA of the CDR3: TGTGCCAGCAGCCGAGACAGGTGGGTCGACGAGCAGTACTTC. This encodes CASSRDRWVDEQYF.